This record covers a single TCR beta chain. It lacks a known antigen. Qualities for individual bases were not recorded, and no much larger clone is one base off. The cohort consisted of 650 to 850 healthy bone marrow donors. At the time of sampling, every cohort member was nominally healthy, though immune exposures that went unrecorded were likely present. The donor was CMV seropositive and belonged to the group of some 290 seropositive cohort members. Each donor provided a peripheral blood sample, and peripheral blood mononuclear cells were used for TCR beta sequencing. Genomic DNA extraction from the blood cell samples was performed with the Qiagen DNeasy Blood Extraction Kit. The library was built by means of the immunoSEQ multiplex PCR assay. For the multiplex PCR, a mixture combining 60 forward primers for TCR Vbeta segments and 13 reverse primers for TCR Jbeta segments was used. A multiplex PCR assay on genomic DNA amplified the CDR3 region of rearranged TCR beta genes. The amplified TCR beta libraries were sequenced on the Illumina HiSeq System as 87-base-pair reads. The study's own analysis went as follows. A later analysis counted approximately 74 million unique TCR beta chains across the 550 to 700 repertoires, and roughly 11 million of these chains were shared by at least two donors. Raw reads were error-corrected and collapsed into unique sequences by a nearest-neighbor algorithm in which closely related sequences were merged to remove PCR and sequencing errors. V, D and J gene segments were assigned by aligning CDR3 sequences to IMGT reference sequences. For a sequence to be retained, a match of at least six nucleotides was required to both a V gene segment and a J gene segment. Rearrangements were classified as productive when the CDR3 lacked stop codons and remained in frame with V and J, and all other rearrangements were classified as non-productive. CDR3 was defined according to IMGT convention as the region running from the second conserved V-encoded cysteine to the conserved J-encoded phenylalanine. The earlier analysis of a few hundred of the donors excluded any sequence lacking an unambiguous match to a single V gene segment. An earlier analysis of a few hundred of the donors called V segments functional above 56.7% productive rearrangements and segregating when the between-donor standard deviation exceeded 5%. A statistical classification framework was built to diagnose cytomegalovirus status from the catalog of TCR beta chain sequences. In a later analysis, V and J genes were assigned by comparing TCR nucleotide sequences against IMGT/GENE-DB human TR gene sequences. Using the TCRdist pipeline, a later analysis assigned CDR3 sequences along with most-parsimonious VDJ recombination scenarios. In a later analysis, each TCR beta chain was defined by its CDR3 amino acid sequence together with its V-gene family, and reads lacking a unique V-gene family were excluded. In a later analysis, 550 to 650 highly shared, low-generation-probability nucleotide sequences were removed to address suspected cross-contamination and a sequencing artifact. In a later analysis, a clonal expansion index for each public chain was calculated from normalized within-repertoire ranks of inferred template counts. A later analysis computed generation probabilities with a VDJ recombination model fitted to out-of-frame rearrangements, and checked the results against IGoR. Hypergeometric tests were used in a later analysis to score TCR-TCR, TCR-HLA and TCR-CMV co-occurrence, with a repertoire-size bias correction applied to the TCR pairs. A later analysis estimated false discovery rates by permuting HLA or CMV assignments 20 times. In a later analysis, co-occurring TCRs were grouped with DBSCAN, and TCRdist sequence similarity was added when clustering was performed within HLA-allele-positive subsets. Co-occurrence clustering excluded repertoires with fewer than 30,000 or more than 120,000 public chains, plus five with anomalous nucleotide sharing. Entries here come from immuneACCESS through TCRdb and include only in-frame sequences with V and J called. Some clones fail to appear in such tables; in the studies checked, an unresolved V gene covers under half of the shortfall, and the cause of the remainder is unknown. Clonal size and the V and J genes are those of that table, whereas D and trimming came from the DNA. This sample is represented by under 300,000 clones; about 86% of them were singletons. Under 8% of the sample comes from the top ten.

Including the terminal cysteine and phenylalanine, the CDR3 comprises 17 residues. This entry keeps only the CDR3 DNA: 51 bases, framed from base 1. Clipping removes 4 bases from V and 5 bases from J, with 12 as the unmatched junction base count. Reading the germline V gene (reference sequence) gives CDR1 LNHDA and CDR2 SQIVND. The sample is drawn from a study of cytomegalovirus exposure and HLA in healthy donors (dated by TCRdb to 2015 to 2018). About the study as a whole: An earlier analysis of around 600 of the donors reported approximately 290 Gb of sequence data and some 100 million unique TCR beta sequences from 190 million or so T cells. About 280 gigabases of sequencing data and tens of millions of unique TCR sequences were included in an early release covering about 620 HLA-typed donors. Among the roughly 410 genotyped donors, under 90% belonged to the genetic ancestry cluster associated with self-reported Caucasian donors. The study was designed to test whether signatures of past pathogen exposure could be identified by cataloging public T cell receptors. The study profiled the T cell repertoires of about 720 subjects by immunosequencing and related them to cytomegalovirus serostatus. A separate validation cohort of about 110 different subjects was used in addition to the roughly 640-subject first cohort. To predict cytomegalovirus infection status, the study combined high-throughput TCR immunosequencing, statistical association of individual TCRs with disease status, and machine learning. A later analysis re-analyzed previously published TCR beta repertoires from roughly 600 donors and added high-resolution HLA genotyping to study TCR occurrence patterns. In the later analysis, no new phenotypic data were used to find candidate immune exposures; instead, reliance was placed on TCR beta sequences and their occurrence across donors. In an earlier analysis of roughly 540 of the donors, high-throughput TCR beta sequencing was used to judge whether each TCR beta V gene segment behaved as functional or pseudogenic. Alongside the repertoire data, information on donor age, sex, ethnicity and CMV serostatus was compiled. In a later genetic analysis, genome-wide SNP genotypes for about three fifths of the roughly 670 donors were used, and that subset was treated as a discovery cohort. All discovery cohort repertoires had been generated on a single sequencing platform. HLA typing included class I and class II loci at four-digit resolution. Typing coverage varied by locus: 629-630 donors for A, B, C, DRB1 and DQB1; more than 500 for DQA1; over 600 for DPA1; fewer than 480 for DPB1. Four to six DR-DQ haplotypes were handled as single units for association and clustering, since linkage in the cohort was strong. On average, 235,054 unique TCR beta nucleotide sequences were sequenced per donor among about 400 genotyped donors of the cohort, with roughly 18% of those sequences being non-productive. General study outcomes and caveats: Sequencing depth was assumed to be roughly uniform across donors in the presence/absence analyses, though that assumption may not hold. Only TCR beta chains were sequenced in this cohort, and the absence of alpha or paired-chain data limited detectable features. In both the original and validation cohorts, the classifier was reported to diagnose cytomegalovirus status with high specificity and sensitivity. A further reported finding was that TCR beta sequences accurately predicted the HLA-A and HLA-B alleles for most subjects in the first cohort. A later analysis found that TCR association rates varied across HLA loci, with DRB1 alleles showing the most associated TCRs and HLA-C alleles the fewest. The 87-base-pair reads could not distinguish some IMGT-functional V segments, including TRBV6-2 and TRBV6-3, so those segments were excluded. Correlated functional status among segregating V segments might reflect linkage disequilibrium, but an unknown experimental factor could not be ruled out. Compared with equally common non-associated chains, HLA-associated TCR beta chains in a later analysis were more clonally expanded and had lower generation probabilities. A total of 150 to 200 TCR beta chains were listed by the study as associated with cytomegalovirus. According to the authors, the approach could potentially be generalized to other disease states and immunological phenotypes. In a later analysis, some 17,000 TCR beta sequences were associated with specific HLA alleles at a false discovery rate of 0.05. In a later analysis, several top co-occurrence clusters were reported to appear linked to parvovirus B19, influenza, CMV and Epstein-Barr virus. An earlier analysis of 587 of the donors showed that most TCR beta V segments appeared in productive rearrangements either about 87% or about 30% of the time, which broadly matched IMGT annotations. A later genetic analysis associated a missense DCLRE1C variant with V-gene and J-gene trimming of TCR beta chains, and an independent cohort replicated the association. Because counts were too low, seventeen rarely observed V segments, including chromosome 9 orphons, were left out of the earlier analysis of 500 to 750 of the donors. Most TCR sequences were seen in very few donors, while some public TCRs were found in many individuals. HLA typing was unavailable for some donors at each locus, so association tests used only the typed subset. A later genetic analysis reported fewer N-insertions in productive TCRs among donors in an Asian-associated ancestry cluster than the roughly 640-donor mean. In vitro tests confirmed that a few of the cytomegalovirus-associated TCR beta chains recognize cytomegalovirus antigens. When HLA alleles, especially DR and DQ, strongly co-occurred, TCR associations were difficult to assign to individual alleles. A cluster of highly shared sequence variants was judged likely to be a technical artifact of the sequencing pipeline. A later analysis found that most CMV-associated TCR beta chains appeared HLA-restricted, with HLA associations seemingly driven largely by CMV exposure. Immune exposure information for the cohort was limited to CMV serostatus.

Here the chain combines TRBV19 and TRBJ2-1, with 9 bases matching TRBD1. This TCR derives from an older woman in good health and CMV-seropositive. The sequenced material came from PBMCs. For the CDR3, the sequence is CASSTFTPGQGHNEQFF. The DNA reads TGTGCCAGTAGTACCTTCACTCCGGGACAGGGCCACAATGAGCAGTTCTTC.